The clone carrying this TCR beta chain occurred many times. Antigen: not known. V shed 7 bases and J shed 3 bases, with 12 bases lying between them. The CDR3 extends over 13 amino acids. CDR1 is LNHDA and CDR2 is SQIVND in the germline V gene (reference sequence). These data come from a study of T cells in Graves' hyperthyroidism and ophthalmopathy. Study outcomes and limitations: Stable hyperthyroidism was separated from ophthalmopathy by a model based on 13 V-J features.

Hyperthyroidism of Graves' type that showed no ophthalmopathy progression within 18 months was stable. The study enrolled patients aged 18 to 65 with newly diagnosed hyperthyroidism of under 2 months' duration. Investigators excluded patients with uncontrolled infection, other autoimmune disease, pregnancy or lactation. From RNA transcripts, TCR beta CDR3 regions were amplified. The TCR CDR3 was amplified in a first-round RT-PCR using the HTBI primer set. MiXCR was run by TCRdb on the multiplex PCR reads, yielding one entry per CDR3 protein. The table shows almost 600,000 distinct CDR3 sequences, with just over 45% occurring only once.

The clonotype comes from a woman between 18 and 29 years old with Graves' hyperthyroidism. The chain has TRBV19 and TRBJ1-1; the D is unclear. The sample comprised peripheral blood or thyroid tissue (not recorded which). CDR3 loop: CASKSHGDTEAFF. In DNA form, the CDR3 reads TGTGCCAGTAAATCCCACGGGGACACTGAAGCTTTCTTT.